This T cell receptor beta chain was identified during a study of CD8+CD57+ T cells in acquired aplastic anemia (dated by TCRdb to 2016 to 2019). Regarding the complete study: On average, sorted CD4+ and CD8+ cells yielded about 3 ug of extracted DNA, with a range of roughly 0.19 to 27.4 ug. CD8+CD57+ expansion was defined as frequency above the mean frequency observed in healthy subjects.

The CDR3 spans 14 residues, from the cysteine through the phenylalanine. CDR3 DNA only is kept here, 42 bases in frame from base 1. Via the germline V gene, CDR1 is SGHDT and CDR2 YYEEEE. Genomic DNA was used as template for profiling of TCR beta VDJ combinations and CDR3 sequences. An Illumina HiSeq 2000 was used for TCR repertoire sequencing. Turning to the authors' computational methods: TRBV/TRBJ rearrangement plots, CDR3 size and DJ length profiles, and Simpson's diversity index were used to evaluate the repertoires. Whichever DNA sequence was most abundant in the deep sequencing data was defined as the immunodominant clone. CDR3 amino acid sequences were checked for sharing across subjects and were also compared against the VDJdb database and published repertoires. In TCRdb, the public reads were trimmed at Q25 with fastp and aligned with MiXCR, with productive beta chains retained. When rows share a CDR3 protein, they turn into one entry using the most common DNA and genes. TCRdb's processing, not the authors' own work, is the source of the V and J calls. For this sample there are approximately 220,000 distinct CDR3 sequences; 45% to 50% appear just once. The ten largest clones add up to 6.5% to 10% of the sample.

Beyond this particular receptor, the publication reports: Between patients and healthy controls, no significant difference in CD8+ Simpson's diversity was found (P=0.060). Roughly 31 CD8+ CDR3 sequences were shared between patients and controls but appeared highly expressed in patients and within their immunodominant clones.

The patients picked for sequencing were ones in whom flow cytometry had shown an expansion of CD8+CD57+ cells. All patients had severe acquired aplastic anemia diagnosed by International Study of Aplastic Anemia and Agranulocytosis and Camitta criteria. Patients had received no therapy at the time of blood sampling. In the study, sorted CD4+ and CD8+ blood T cells from patients with severe aplastic anemia and from healthy subjects underwent deep sequencing of TCR repertoires. In the USA, patient enrollment took place under clinicaltrials.gov protocols 00001620, 01623167, 00001397, 00071045, 00081523 and 00961064. Ficoll-Paque density gradient centrifugation was used to isolate peripheral blood mononuclear cells. Before DNA extraction, CD4+ and CD8+ T cells were sorted with FACS or magnetic beads. Note on this clonotype: No antigen is known for it. One end of the junction is discordant with germline, which a read error may explain.

Sequencing input: sorted CD4+, CD8+, or CD8+CD57+ T cells (not recorded which) from PBMCs. This sequence originates from a human donor with aplastic anemia. In this chain, TRBV5-6 is recombined with TRBJ2-7; 8 nucleotides in the junction match TRBD1. The CDR3 has the sequence CASSFSQGAAEQYF. The nucleotide sequence is given as TGTGCCAGTAGCTTTTCTCAGGGGGCGGCCGAGCAGTACTTC.